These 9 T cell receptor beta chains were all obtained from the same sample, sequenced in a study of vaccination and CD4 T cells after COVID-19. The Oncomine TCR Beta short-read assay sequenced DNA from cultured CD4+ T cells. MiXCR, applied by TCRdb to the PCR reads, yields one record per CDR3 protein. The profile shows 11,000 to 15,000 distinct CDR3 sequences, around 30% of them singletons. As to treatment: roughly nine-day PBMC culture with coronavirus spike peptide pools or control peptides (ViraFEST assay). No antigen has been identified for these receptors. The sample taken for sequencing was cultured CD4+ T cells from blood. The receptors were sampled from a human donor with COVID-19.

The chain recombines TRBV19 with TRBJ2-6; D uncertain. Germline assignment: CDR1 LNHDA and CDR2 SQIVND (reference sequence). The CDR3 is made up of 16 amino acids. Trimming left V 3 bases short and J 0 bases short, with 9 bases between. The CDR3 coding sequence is TGTGCCAGTAGTATCGTTGTAGGCTCTGGGGCCAACGTCCTGACTTTC. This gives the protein CASSIVVGSGANVLTF.

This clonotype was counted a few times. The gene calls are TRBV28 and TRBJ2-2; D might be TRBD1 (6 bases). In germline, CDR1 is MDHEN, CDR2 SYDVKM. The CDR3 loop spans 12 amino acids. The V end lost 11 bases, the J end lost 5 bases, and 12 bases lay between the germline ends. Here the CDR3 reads CAPPQGTGELFF. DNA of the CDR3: TGTGCCCCCCCCCAGGGGACCGGGGAGCTGTTTTTT.

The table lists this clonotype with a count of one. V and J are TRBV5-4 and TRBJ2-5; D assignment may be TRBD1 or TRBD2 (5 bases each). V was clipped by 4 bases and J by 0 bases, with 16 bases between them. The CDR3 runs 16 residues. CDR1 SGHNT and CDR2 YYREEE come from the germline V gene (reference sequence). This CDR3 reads CASSGGGRVYQETQYF. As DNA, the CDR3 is TGTGCCAGCAGCGGCGGAGGCAGGGTGTACCAAGAGACCCAGTACTTC. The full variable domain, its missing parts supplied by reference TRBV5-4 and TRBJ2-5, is ETGVTQSPTHLIKTRGQQVTLRCSSQSGHNTVSWYQQALGQGPQFIFQYYREEENGRGNFPPRFSGLQFPNYSSELNVNALELDDSALYLCASSGGGRVYQETQYFGPGTRLLVL.

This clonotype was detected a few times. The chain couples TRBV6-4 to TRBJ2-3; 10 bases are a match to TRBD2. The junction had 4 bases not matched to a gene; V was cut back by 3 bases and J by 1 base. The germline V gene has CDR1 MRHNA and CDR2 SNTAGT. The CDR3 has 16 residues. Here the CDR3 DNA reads TGTGCCAGCAGTGAACTAGCGGGAAGTGGCACAGATACGCAGTATTTT. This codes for CASSELAGSGTDTQYF.

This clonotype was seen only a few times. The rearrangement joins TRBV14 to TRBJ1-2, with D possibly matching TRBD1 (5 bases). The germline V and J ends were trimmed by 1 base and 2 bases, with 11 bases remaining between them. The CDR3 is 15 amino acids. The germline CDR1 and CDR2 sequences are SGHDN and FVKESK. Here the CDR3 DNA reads TGTGCCAGCAGCCAAGCGGGGGGAACGAACTATGGCTACACCTTC. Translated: CASSQAGGTNYGYTF. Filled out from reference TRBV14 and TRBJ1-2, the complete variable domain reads EAGVTQFPSHSVIEKGQTVTLRCDPISGHDNLYWYRRVMGKEIKFLLHFVKESKQDESGMPNNRFLAERTGGTYSTLKVQPAELEDSGVYFCASSQAGGTNYGYTFGSGTRLTVV.

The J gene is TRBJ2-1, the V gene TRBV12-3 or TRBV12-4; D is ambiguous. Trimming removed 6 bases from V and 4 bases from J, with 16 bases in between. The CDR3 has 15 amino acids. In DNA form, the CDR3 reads TGTGCCAGCAGCCAGAGATCGGCGAAATACAATGAGCAGTTCTTC. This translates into CASSQRSAKYNEQFF.

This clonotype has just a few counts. CDR3: CSVGQEWNEQFF. As DNA, the CDR3 is TGCAGCGTTGGCCAGGAGTGGAATGAGCAGTTCTTC. The V call is TRBV29-1, the J call TRBJ2-1; D is uncertain. Trimming cost V 4 bases and J 7 bases, with 11 bases left between them. The CDR3 runs to 12 residues. Germline V gene data show CDR1 as SQVTM and CDR2 as ANQGSEA.

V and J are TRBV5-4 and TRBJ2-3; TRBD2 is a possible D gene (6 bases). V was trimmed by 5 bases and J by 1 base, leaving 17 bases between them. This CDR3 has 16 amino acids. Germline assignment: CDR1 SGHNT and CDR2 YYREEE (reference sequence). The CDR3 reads CASSRPGLHGTDTQYF. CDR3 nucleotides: TGTGCCAGCAGTCGACCGGGACTCCACGGCACAGATACGCAGTATTTT.

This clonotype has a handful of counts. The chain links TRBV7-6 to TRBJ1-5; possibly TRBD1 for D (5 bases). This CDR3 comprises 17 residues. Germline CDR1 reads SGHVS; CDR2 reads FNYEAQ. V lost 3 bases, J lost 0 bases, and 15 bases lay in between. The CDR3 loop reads CASSFTTVRDSNQPQHF. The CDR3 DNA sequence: TGTGCCAGCAGCTTCACGACAGTCAGAGATAGCAATCAGCCCCAGCATTTT.